This TCR beta chain is drawn from a study of human T cells and chemical hapten exposure. Study background: An area of 2 cm by less than 2.5 cm on upper inner arm skin received 2% DPC for sensitization. 0.01% DPC was applied to the upper back in patch tests, which were read at 6 days. Whole-study results and caveats: Once DPC sensitization occurred, TCRs above 1 in 1000 frequency showed no change. Counts of expanded TCRs (at PT1) showed a positive correlation with patch test score.

This clonotype came up a few times. What it binds is unknown. There are 14 residues in the CDR3. In germline, CDR1 is SGHTA, CDR2 FQGNSA. V lost 3 bases to trimming and J lost 8 bases, with 14 bases between them. Time point specified: patch test 1, 2 weeks after DPC sensitization. Treatment of the sample: therapeutic diphenylcyclopropenone sensitization with weekly scalp DPC. TCRdb processed the RACE reads anew with MiXCR; each CDR3 protein has one entry. The table includes roughly 360,000 distinct CDR3 sequences, approximately 5.1% detected once. The material sequenced was whole blood, taken in connection with sensitization to the hapten diphenylcyclopropenone (DPC). The J gene is TRBJ1-5, the V gene TRBV7-2; a possible D gene is TRBD1 (6 bases). This clonotype originated in a woman between 45 and 60 years old with alopecia areata. Some clones in this sample may be carry-over from other donors' samples. The CDR3 DNA follows: TGTGCCAGCAGCTTGGGACAACGCGGGAAGCCCCAGCATTTT. It specifies CASSLGQRGKPQHF.